A single sample gave rise to the 8 T cell receptor beta chains below, sequenced in a study of cytotoxic CD8 clonotypes in ibrutinib-treated CLL. The method was immunoSEQ multiplex PCR; TCRdb's version includes in-frame clones alone and lacks a portion of them. Among 200,000 to 250,000 clones listed, 75% to 85% were seen once. The material was PBMCs, obtained after 12 months of ibrutinib treatment. The receptors were sampled from a human donor with chronic lymphocytic leukemia.

In DNA, the CDR3 is TGCGCCAGCAGCTTGGCGAACGAGCAGTTCTTC. Its translation: CASSLANEQFF. V usage is TRBV5-1 and J usage is TRBJ2-1; D remains ambiguous. From germline, CDR1 is SGHRS and CDR2 YFSETQ. The CDR3 extends over 11 amino acids. V was trimmed by 0 bases and J by 10 bases, leaving 5 bases between them.

This chain connects TRBV5-1 to TRBJ2-1; D may be TRBD2 (5 bases). The V gene lost 0 bases and the J gene lost 8 bases, with 15 bases spanning the gap. The CDR3 length is 15 residues. CDR1 is SGHRS and CDR2 is YFSETQ in the germline V gene. The CDR3 region is CASSLGGLSRDEQFF. The CDR3 nucleotides are TGCGCCAGCAGCTTGGGTGGACTCTCAAGGGATGAGCAGTTCTTC.

The chain employs TRBV18 and TRBJ1-5; maybe TRBD1 (6 bases). In germline, CDR1 is KGHSH, CDR2 LQKENI. Trimming stripped 5 bases from V and 3 bases from J, with 11 bases between. CDR3 length: 14 residues. The CDR3 sequence: CASSGGGPNQPQHF. The CDR3 region has the DNA TGTGCCAGCTCAGGGGGGGGGCCCAATCAGCCCCAGCATTTT. Based on the CDR3 plus reference TRBV18 and TRBJ1-5, the full variable domain is NAGVMQNPRHLVRRRGQEARLRCSPMKGHSHVYWYRQLPEEGLKFMVYLQKENIIDESGMPKERFSAEFPKEGPSILRIQQVVRGDSAAYFCASSGGGPNQPQHFGDGTRLSIL.

This clone was seen a single time. This chain links TRBV10-1 with TRBJ2-7, with D maybe TRBD2 (6 bases). The V gene's germline CDR1 is WNHNN and CDR2 SYGVQD (reference sequence). Deletions cut 4 bases from V and 1 base from J, with 8 bases between. There are 13 residues in the CDR3. CDR3 loop: CASSGGVSYEQYF. The CDR3 nucleotides read TGCGCCAGCAGTGGGGGGGTATCCTACGAGCAGTACTTC.

At least ten counts were recorded for this clone. Different DNA sequences within this sample yield the same CDR3. The genes are TRBV4-1 and TRBJ1-3, with TRBD1 identical over 8 bases. This CDR3 spans 15 amino acids. Germline loops: CDR1 MGHRA, CDR2 YSYEKL. V was pared by 1 base and J by 3 bases, with 2 bases of the junction left unmatched. In DNA, the CDR3 is TGCGCCAGCAGCCAAGGAACAGGGGGTGGAAACACCATATATTTT. This codes for CASSQGTGGGNTIYF.

The chain recombines TRBV9 with TRBJ2-5, with TRBD2 as a possible D gene (6 bases). V was shortened by 3 bases and J by 5 bases, with 17 bases between the two germline ends. This CDR3 contains 15 residues. Germline lookup yields CDR1 SGDLS and CDR2 YYNGEE. The chain's CDR3 is CASSGSSRERETQYF. CDR3 coding DNA: TGTGCCAGCAGCGGGAGCAGCCGGGAGAGGGAGACCCAGTACTTC.

This chain joins TRBV10-3 and TRBJ1-5; the D gene is possibly TRBD1 (5 bases). CDR1 is ENHRY, CDR2 SYGVKD, per germline. CDR3 length: 14 residues. V was cut by 5 bases and J by 0 bases, with 8 bases left in between. The CDR3 reads CAISSTDSNQPQHF. In nucleotides, the CDR3 is TGTGCCATCAGTTCGACAGATAGCAATCAGCCCCAGCATTTT.

V and J are TRBV5-1 and TRBJ2-7, with 11 bases lining up with TRBD2. With V trimmed by 2 bases and J by 2 bases, 6 bases remained unmatched. There are 16 residues in the CDR3. Germline V gene data show CDR1 as SGHRS and CDR2 as YFSETQ. CDR3 DNA sequence: TGCGCCAGCAGCTTCCAGGCTAGCGGGGGGCCCTACGAGCAGTACTTC. Its protein is CASSFQASGGPYEQYF.